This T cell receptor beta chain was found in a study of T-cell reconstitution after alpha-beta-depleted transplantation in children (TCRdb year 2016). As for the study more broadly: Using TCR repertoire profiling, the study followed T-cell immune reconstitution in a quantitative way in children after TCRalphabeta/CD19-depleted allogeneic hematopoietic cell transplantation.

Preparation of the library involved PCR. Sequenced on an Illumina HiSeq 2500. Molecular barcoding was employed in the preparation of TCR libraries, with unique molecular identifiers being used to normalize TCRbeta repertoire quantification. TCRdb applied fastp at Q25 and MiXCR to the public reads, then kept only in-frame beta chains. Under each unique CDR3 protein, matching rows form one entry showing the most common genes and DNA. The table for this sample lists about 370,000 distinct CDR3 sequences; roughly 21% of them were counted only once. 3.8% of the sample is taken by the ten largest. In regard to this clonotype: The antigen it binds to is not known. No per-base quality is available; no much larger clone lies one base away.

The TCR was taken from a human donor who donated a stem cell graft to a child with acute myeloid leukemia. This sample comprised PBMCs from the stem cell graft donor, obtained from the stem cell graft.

CDR3 loop: CASGPLDSYEQYF. The bases read TGTGCCAGCGGACCCTTGGACAGCTACGAGCAGTACTTC. The sequence links TRBV12-3 or TRBV12-4 to TRBJ2-7, and perhaps TRBD1 as D gene, on 6 matching bases. A distance of 14 bases separates the germline ends of V and J, which lose 8 bases and 3 bases respectively. The CDR3 goes from the cysteine to the phenylalanine over 13 residues. Solely the CDR3 DNA is kept, with 39 bases framed from the first base.